Listed here are 21 T cell receptor beta chains from one sample, sequenced in a study of immune cell composition in non-small cell lung cancer. Clones were read by immunoSEQ multiplex PCR, and TCRdb kept only the in-frame ones, dropping some. The table records 4,500 to 6,000 clones, 72% of them present only once. The normal lung sample lay at least 3 cm, and maximally far, from the tumour. Sequenced: non-adjacent lung tissue. Receptors were obtained from a human donor with non-small cell lung cancer.

V and J are TRBV6-4 and TRBJ2-6, with D tentatively TRBD1 (6 bases). This CDR3 is built from 14 residues. The V gene's germline CDR1 is MRHNA and CDR2 SNTAGT. V lost 5 bases and J 2 bases, leaving 7 bases between the germline ends. CDR3: CASSPGAGANVLTF. The CDR3 nucleotides are TGTGCCAGCAGTCCAGGGGCTGGGGCCAACGTCCTGACTTTC.

This CDR3 reads CASSLAVAGANTDTQYF. The CDR3 coding sequence is TGCGCCAGCAGCTTAGCCGTAGCGGGAGCGAACACAGATACGCAGTATTTT. The chain carries TRBV5-1 and TRBJ2-3; 9 bases fit TRBD2. CDR1 and CDR2 (germline): SGHRS, YFSETQ. The CDR3 runs 17 residues. V shed 2 bases, J shed 2 bases, and the junction held 9 bases outside the gene matches.

The J gene is TRBJ2-3, the V gene TRBV6-6; D is unclear. The CDR3 runs to 14 residues. From germline, CDR1 is MNHNY and CDR2 SVGAGI (reference sequence). Trimming shortened V by 7 bases and J by 7 bases, and 18 bases separated the two germline ends. CDR3 protein: CASNSPGLANTQYF. In nucleotides, the CDR3 is TGTGCCAGCAATTCCCCGGGTCTTGCTAATACGCAGTATTTT.

The gene calls are TRBV7-8 and TRBJ1-5; TRBD1 might be the D (6 bases). V was shortened by 3 bases and J by 1 base, with 13 bases between the two germline ends. CDR3 size: 16 residues. CDR1 SGHVS and CDR2 FQNEAQ come from the germline V gene. The CDR3 DNA follows: TGTGCCAGCAGCTTGGGGGACATACACAGCAATCAGCCCCAGCATTTT. The encoded protein is CASSLGDIHSNQPQHF. Combining the CDR3 with reference TRBV7-8 and TRBJ1-5 gives the whole variable domain GAGVSQSPRYKVAKRGQDVALRCDPISGHVSLFWYQQALGQGPEFLTYFQNEAQLDKSGLPSDRFFAERPEGSVSTLKIQRTQQEDSAVYLCASSLGDIHSNQPQHFGDGTRLSIL.

The gene calls are TRBV9 and TRBJ2-7; D possibly corresponds to TRBD1 (5 bases). Germline CDR1 SGDLS, CDR2 YYNGEE. The CDR3 has 15 amino acids. V gave up 0 bases and J gave up 0 bases, with 10 bases separating them. The CDR3 is CASSVEAGFSYEQYF. The CDR3 DNA reads TGTGCCAGCAGCGTAGAGGCAGGGTTCTCCTACGAGCAGTACTTC.

This chain connects TRBV5-6 to TRBJ1-2; the D gene is possibly TRBD1 (5 bases). This CDR3 has 14 amino acids. V was trimmed by 5 bases and J by 8 bases, leaving 19 bases between them. Germline V gene lookup returns CDR1 SGHDT and CDR2 YYEEEE. CDR3 protein: CASSLPGTNSGYTF. For the CDR3, the DNA is TGTGCCAGCAGTTTACCAGGGACTAACAGCGGCTACACCTTC.

The V gene is TRBV28, the J gene TRBJ1-2; the match to TRBD1 covers 7 bases. This CDR3 comprises 14 residues. With 4 bases clipped from V and 8 bases from J, the junction kept 10 bases outside the gene matches. The V gene's germline CDR1 is MDHEN and CDR2 SYDVKM. The CDR3 DNA is TGTGCCAGCAGTTCCCCGAAGGGGGCGGGCGGCTACACCTTC. Translation gives CASSSPKGAGGYTF.

V usage is TRBV15 and J usage is TRBJ2-7; TRBD1 agrees at 7 bases. Trimming took 5 bases from V and 5 from J; bases not matched to a gene: 12. The CDR3 spans 15 residues. The germline gives CDR1 LNHNV, CDR2 YYDKDF (reference sequence). The chain's CDR3 is CATSPNREGAHEQYF. The CDR3 DNA reads TGTGCCACCAGCCCCAACCGAGAGGGGGCCCACGAGCAGTACTTC.

This sequence joins TRBV19 and TRBJ1-6, with D possibly TRBD1 on 5 matching bases. CDR3 length equals 15 residues. The V gene lost 4 bases and the J gene lost 6 bases, with 13 bases spanning the gap. Germline V gene data show CDR1 as LNHDA and CDR2 as SQIVND (reference sequence). CDR3 region: CASSKGLRPNSPLHF. Written as DNA, the CDR3 is TGTGCCAGTAGTAAGGGGTTACGGCCTAATTCACCCCTCCACTTT.

J is TRBJ1-4 and V is TRBV7-9; 7 bases fit TRBD1. Unmatched junction bases numbered 2, after V lost 0 bases and J lost 4 bases. CDR1 SEHNR and CDR2 FQNEAQ come from the germline V gene (reference sequence). The CDR3 covers 15 residues. CDR3 protein: CASSLAGTDNEKLFF. CDR3 sequence (DNA): TGTGCCAGCAGCTTAGCAGGGACAGATAATGAAAAACTGTTTTTT.

The CDR3 protein is CASSVADRGDETQYF. CDR3 nucleotides: TGTGCCAGCAGCGTAGCTGACAGGGGAGATGAGACCCAGTACTTC. This rearrangement joins TRBV9 to TRBJ2-5; 8 nucleotides match TRBD1. Trimming cost V 0 bases and J 5 bases; bases outside gene matches: 6. CDR1 and CDR2 from the germline V gene are SGDLS and YYNGEE. This CDR3 has 15 residues.

This clone was observed a few times. The chain carries TRBV5-1 and TRBJ1-1, with 8 bases matching TRBD1. CDR3 size: 15 residues. The germline CDR1 and CDR2 sequences are SGHRS and YFSETQ. V shed 6 bases and J 5 bases; nucleotides not matched to a gene: 12. The CDR3 spells CASMGSGQGETEAFF. CDR3 coding DNA: TGCGCCAGCATGGGAAGCGGACAGGGTGAGACTGAAGCTTTCTTT.

The count of this clone is one. The CDR3 DNA is TGCGCCAGCAGATGGACAGGGACGGGCACTGAAGCTTTCTTT. This sequence encodes CASRWTGTGTEAFF. The chain joins TRBV5-1 to TRBJ1-1; 8 nucleotides agree with TRBD1. V was clipped by 5 bases and J by 4 bases; unmatched bases: 7. In germline, CDR1 is SGHRS, CDR2 YFSETQ. The CDR3 covers 14 residues.

The CDR3, as DNA: TGTGCCAGCAGCTTATCAGGGAACACTGAAGCTTTCTTT. Its translation: CASSLSGNTEAFF. The rearrangement links TRBV7-3 to TRBJ1-1, with D unresolved. V lost 2 bases and J 1 base, leaving 5 bases between the germline ends. This CDR3 comprises 13 residues. Germline-derived CDR1 and CDR2 are SGHTA and FQGTGA.

This clone was detected a few times. The genes are TRBV19 and TRBJ1-1; TRBD1 agrees at 8 bases. J was trimmed by 4 bases and V by 6 bases; bases with no gene match: 4. The CDR3 is made up of 13 amino acids. CDR1 LNHDA and CDR2 SQIVND come from the germline V gene (reference sequence). The CDR3 DNA reads TGTGCCAGTAGGCAGGGGGCACTCACTGAAGCTTTCTTT. Translation gives CASRQGALTEAFF.

This clone showed up just once. This chain links TRBV5-1 with TRBJ2-5; D gene uncertain. CDR3 size: 15 residues. V lost 0 bases and J 4 bases, leaving 13 bases between the germline ends. Germline V gene sequence: CDR1 SGHRS, CDR2 YFSETQ. Written as DNA, the CDR3 is TGCGCCAGCAGCTTGGCTCCGGTTTTGATAGAGACCCAGTACTTC. This sequence encodes CASSLAPVLIETQYF.

The chain employs TRBV4-2 and TRBJ1-2; weak D call: TRBD1 (5 bases). The CDR3 has 14 amino acids. Germline loops: CDR1 LGHNA, CDR2 YNFKEQ. The germline V and J ends were trimmed by 1 base and 4 bases, with 10 bases remaining between them. CDR3 bases: TGTGCCAGCAGCCAAGGGGGCGGTTCCTATGGCTACACCTTC. It is translated as CASSQGGGSYGYTF.

V and J are TRBV2 and TRBJ2-7; D unresolved. Germline V gives CDR1 SNHLY, CDR2 FYNNEI. The CDR3 is 12 residues long. V gave up 3 bases and J gave up 6 bases, with 9 bases separating them. Here the CDR3 reads CASSEAVAEQYF. For the CDR3, the DNA is TGTGCCAGCAGTGAGGCAGTAGCCGAGCAGTACTTC.

In its sample, this clone was seen once. V usage is TRBV11-2 and J usage is TRBJ1-2; maybe TRBD1 (5 bases). The germline V gene encodes CDR1 SGHAT and CDR2 FQNNGV. There are 15 residues in the CDR3. V was clipped by 4 bases and J by 4 bases, with 16 bases between them. This CDR3 is CASSSAWRGFYGYTF. The CDR3 DNA follows: TGTGCCAGCAGCTCCGCGTGGAGGGGTTTCTATGGCTACACCTTC.

The V gene is TRBV7-9, the J gene TRBJ2-3; the D is unclear. The V end lost 1 base, the J end lost 4 bases, and 9 bases lay between the germline ends. Germline V gives CDR1 SEHNR, CDR2 FQNEAQ (reference sequence). The CDR3 runs to 14 residues. Here the CDR3 DNA reads TGTGCCAGCAGCTTAGAACTTATGGCAGATACGCAGTATTTT. As protein: CASSLELMADTQYF.

Only a few counts were recorded for this clone. The chain carries TRBV6-6 and TRBJ1-6; D gene unclear. Germline CDR1 is MNHNY and CDR2 is SVGAGI (reference sequence). Trimming stripped 7 bases from V and 0 bases from J, with 10 bases between. The CDR3 is made up of 15 amino acids. The CDR3 sequence is CASKEPSSYNSPLHF. Here the CDR3 DNA reads TGTGCCAGCAAGGAGCCAAGCTCCTATAATTCACCCCTCCACTTT.